This passage covers 4 T cell receptor beta chains from one sample sequenced in a study of human T cells and chemical hapten exposure. A single record per CDR3 protein comes from TCRdb applying MiXCR to the 5' RACE reads. Here the sample spans under 150,000 distinct CDR3 sequences, approximately 19% being singletons. Someone pulled total RNA out of unfractionated whole blood. These TCRs come from a human donor in good health.

This clonotype turned up a few times. The chain links TRBV4-1 to TRBJ1-5; 7 bases agree with TRBD1. V gave up 4 bases and J gave up 3 bases; unmatched junction bases: 9. Per germline, CDR1 MGHRA and CDR2 YSYEKL. This CDR3 spans 16 amino acids. The DNA of the CDR3 is TGCGCCAGCAGCCCAACGACAGGGACCCACAATCAGCCCCAGCATTTT. As protein: CASSPTTGTHNQPQHF.

The gene calls are TRBV6-5 and TRBJ1-3, with a tentative D call TRBD1 (6 bases). V was pared by 4 bases and J by 0 bases, with 19 bases between. Germline V gene sequence: CDR1 MNHEY, CDR2 SVGAGI. This CDR3 region has 18 residues. CDR3 DNA: TGTGCCAGCAGTTCGCGCGTCCGGGACATCTACTCTGGAAACACCATATATTTT. It encodes CASSSRVRDIYSGNTIYF.

This clonotype has just a few counts. This chain links TRBV12-3 or TRBV12-4 with TRBJ1-2; D is undetermined. Trimming cost V 5 bases and J 5 bases, with 21 bases left between them. The CDR3 covers 16 residues. CDR3: CASSPRVLTHFYGYTF. The CDR3 DNA reads as TGTGCCAGCAGTCCGAGGGTCCTCACGCACTTTTATGGCTACACCTTC.

V is TRBV12-3 or TRBV12-4 and J is TRBJ1-5, with 10 bases lining up with TRBD1. This CDR3 has 14 residues. After removal of 5 bases from V and 6 bases from J, the junction contained 4 bases not matched to a gene. For the CDR3, the DNA is TGTGCCAGCAGTAAGGACAGGGGGGGTCAGCCCCAGCATTTT. It specifies CASSKDRGGQPQHF.